This TCR beta chain was retrieved from a study of shared clonotypes between healthy human individuals. Study findings and constraints: Memory subsets generally showed lower estimated richness than naive subsets. An expected dependence of interdonor clonotype sharing on sequencing depth was noted. The study drew on few donors, limiting represented genetic and exposure-history diversity.

Per the germline V gene, CDR1 is SGHVS and CDR2 is FQNEAQ. Trimming left V 2 bases short and J 8 bases short, with 7 bases between. This CDR3 region has 12 residues. Worth noting for this clone: Its matching antigen is unknown.

Each subset's genomic DNA was split evenly across several immunoSEQ plates. Assay: immunoSEQ multiplex PCR; the TCRdb copy retains only in-frame clones and omits some. The sample holds 2 million to 2.5 million clones, about 92% seen once. The specimen was naive CD4+ T cells from PBMCs. Sample subset: CD45RA+ positively selected. The receptor was derived from a man younger than 35 in good health. Some clones in this sample may be carry-over from other donors' samples. V and J are TRBV7-8 and TRBJ2-1; D not certain. The CDR3: CASSLWAYEQFF. In nucleotides, the CDR3 is TGTGCCAGCAGCTTATGGGCTTATGAGCAGTTCTTC.